The 27 T cell receptor beta chains in this list originate from one sample, sequenced in a study of T cells after yellow fever vaccination. MiXCR was run by TCRdb on the 5' RACE reads, yielding one entry per CDR3 protein. The sample includes over 45,000 distinct CDR3 sequences, about 6.6% of them seen just once. Sample: CD8+ T cells sorted from PBMCs, taken on the day of the first yellow fever vaccination. The source of these receptors is a man between 18 and 29 years old who received the YFV17D yellow fever vaccine.

There are many counts of this clonotype. V is TRBV7-8 and J is TRBJ2-5; 12 bases are shared with TRBD1. CDR3 length equals 15 residues. V trimming: 5 bases; J trimming: 5 bases; junction bases outside the gene matches: 6. Germline loops: CDR1 SGHVS, CDR2 FQNEAQ. The CDR3 region has the DNA TGTGCCAGCAGCGACGGGACAGGGGGCCGGGAGACCCAGTACTTC. Protein: CASSDGTGGRETQYF.

This clonotype was seen a handful of times. The rearrangement uses TRBV7-6 and TRBJ2-3; TRBD2 is a possible D gene (5 bases). The CDR3 spans 14 residues. Trimming took off 6 bases at V and 2 bases at J, with 12 bases between the two ends. Germline loops: CDR1 SGHVS, CDR2 FNYEAQ. CDR3 in DNA: TGTGCCAGCAGTCCCCGGGATTTCACAGATACGCAGTATTTT. This codes for CASSPRDFTDTQYF.

This clonotype was observed a handful of times. The J gene is TRBJ2-1, the V gene TRBV5-1; 7 bases match TRBD2. From germline, CDR1 is SGHRS and CDR2 YFSETQ. The CDR3 consists of 19 residues. The V gene end was trimmed by 0 bases and the J gene end by 2 bases; junction bases not matched to a gene: 14. CDR3 coding DNA: TGCGCCAGCAGCTTGGGTTACGTGGATTCGGGGGGTACCTACAATGAGCAGTTCTTC. Its translation is CASSLGYVDSGGTYNEQFF.

The genes are TRBV9 and TRBJ1-4; D ambiguous. The germline CDR1 and CDR2 sequences are SGDLS and YYNGEE. Trimming cost V 0 bases and J 8 bases, with 5 bases left between them. The length of the CDR3 is 12 residues. The CDR3 region is CASSVDGEKLFF. The CDR3 nucleotides are TGTGCCAGCAGCGTAGATGGGGAAAAACTGTTTTTT.

J is TRBJ1-1 and V is TRBV7-3; possible D gene TRBD1, 5 bases. V was pared by 5 bases and J by 5 bases, with 15 bases between. This CDR3 is 14 amino acids long. CDR1 and CDR2 (germline): SGHTA, FQGTGA. In DNA, the CDR3 is TGTGCCAGCAGCCCTTGGGGATCAGGGACTGAAGCTTTCTTT. Protein: CASSPWGSGTEAFF.

V is TRBV15 and J is TRBJ1-5; D is possibly TRBD1 (5 bases). The CDR3 runs 15 residues. Trimming cost V 5 bases and J 2 bases, with 13 bases left between them. CDR1 is LNHNV, CDR2 YYDKDF, per germline (reference sequence). The CDR3 bases are TGTGCCACCAGCGGGGGACTTTCGGGCAATCAGCCCCAGCATTTT. This encodes CATSGGLSGNQPQHF.

Concerning this clonotype: One end of the junction fails to match germline, which may point to a read error. This chain links TRBV29-1 with TRBJ1-1, with TRBD1 identical over 7 bases. The germline gives CDR1 SQVTM, CDR2 ANQGSEA. This CDR3 comprises 10 residues. The CDR3 DNA follows: TGCAGCGTCGATGACCGACAGGGTATCTTT. Its translation: CSVDDRQGIF. Full variable domain (remainder filled in from reference TRBV29-1 and TRBJ1-1): SAVISQKPSRDICQRGTSLTIQCQVDSQVTMMFWYRQQPGQSLTLIATANQGSEATYESGFVIDKFPISRPNLTFSTLTVSNMSPEDSSIYLCSVDDRQGIFGQGTRLTVV.

This clonotype has only a few counts. The genes are TRBV25-1 and TRBJ2-2; weak D call: TRBD2 (6 bases). Germline CDR1 and CDR2: MGHDK and SYGVNS. Trimming took off 1 base at V and 5 bases at J, with 8 bases between the two ends. CDR3 size: 14 residues. CDR3 loop: CASSELGGTGELFF. DNA of the CDR3: TGTGCCAGCAGTGAATTGGGGGGAACCGGGGAGCTGTTTTTT.

This clonotype was observed at least ten times. The chain employs TRBV9 and TRBJ2-7; D ambiguous. V was shortened by 2 bases and J by 2 bases, with 11 bases between the two germline ends. The CDR3 spans 14 residues. Germline V gene sequence: CDR1 SGDLS, CDR2 YYNGEE. This chain's CDR3 is CASSVTDLAYEQYF. CDR3 nucleotides: TGTGCCAGCAGCGTGACCGATCTAGCCTACGAGCAGTACTTC.

As for this clonotype: This sequence may be a read error, since a much larger clone differs from it by one base. The chain carries TRBV28 and TRBJ2-7; D perhaps matches TRBD2 (5 bases). The length of the CDR3 is 14 residues. V dropped 5 bases and J dropped 4 bases, with 15 bases sitting between them. Germline V CDR1 and CDR2: MDHEN, SYDVKM. CDR3 DNA: TGTGCCAGCAGTCCCACAGCGGTCCAGTACGAGCAGTACGTC. Translated: CASSPTAVQYEQYV.

This clonotype was seen many times. The J gene is TRBJ2-5, the V gene TRBV27, with a tentative D call TRBD2 (5 bases). The CDR3 runs to 15 residues. Trimming took 8 bases from V and 2 from J, leaving 18 bases between them. Germline-derived CDR1 and CDR2 are MNHEY and SMNVEV (reference sequence). CDR3 sequence: CASSNLGNQQETQYF. CDR3 coding DNA: TGTGCCAGCTCAAACCTCGGGAACCAACAAGAGACCCAGTACTTC.

This clonotype was recorded a few times. This sequence joins TRBV7-9 and TRBJ1-6; D uncertain. V was shortened by 1 base and J by 9 bases, with 13 bases between the two germline ends. This CDR3 has 15 amino acids. Germline V gene data show CDR1 as SEHNR and CDR2 as FQNEAQ (reference sequence). In DNA, the CDR3 is TGTGCCAGCAGCTTAGATGGGCTGCTGGGTTCACCCCTCCACTTT. This codes for CASSLDGLLGSPLHF.

The table lists this clonotype with many counts. Here the CDR3 reads CASSFGTSGETQYF. The CDR3 bases are TGCGCCAGCAGCTTTGGGACAAGCGGGGAGACCCAGTACTTC. The gene calls are TRBV5-1 and TRBJ2-5; D is perhaps TRBD1 or TRBD2 (6 bases each). V was pared by 2 bases and J by 5 bases, with 13 bases between. Germline-derived CDR1 and CDR2 are SGHRS and YFSETQ. The CDR3 consists of 14 residues. The entire variable domain, with the rest obtained from reference TRBV5-1 and TRBJ2-5, is as follows: KAGVTQTPRYLIKTRGQQVTLSCSPISGHRSVSWYQQTPGQGLQFLFEYFSETQRNKGNFPGRFSGRQFSNSRSEMNVSTLELGDSALYLCASSFGTSGETQYFGPGTRLLVL.

The chain couples TRBV2 to TRBJ2-1; a weak D match, TRBD2 (5 bases). The ends were cut back, 5 bases at V and 6 bases at J, with 14 bases in the middle. The length of the CDR3 is 14 residues. Per the germline V gene, CDR1 is SNHLY and CDR2 is FYNNEI. CDR3 nucleotides: TGTGCCAGCAGTACTACCGGGGTTTGCAATGAGCAGTTCTTC. This translates into CASSTTGVCNEQFF. Using reference TRBV2 and TRBJ2-1 for the parts outside the CDR3, the full variable domain is EPEVTQTPSHQVTQMGQEVILRCVPISNHLYFYWYRQILGQKVEFLVSFYNNEISEKSEIFDDQFSVERPDGSNFTLKIRSTKLEDSAMYFCASSTTGVCNEQFFGPGTRLTVL.

The table lists this clonotype with many counts. This chain joins TRBV29-1 and TRBJ2-3; TRBD2 agrees at 11 bases. The CDR3 is 15 amino acids. Looked up from germline, CDR1 is SQVTM and CDR2 is ANQGSEA. The V gene end was trimmed by 4 bases and the J gene end by 2 bases; junction bases not matched to a gene: 5. As DNA, the CDR3 is TGCAGCGTTGCCGGGACTAGCGGACACACAGATACGCAGTATTTT. Protein sequence: CSVAGTSGHTDTQYF.

This clonotype was observed a handful of times. The V call is TRBV12-5, the J call TRBJ2-1, with unresolved D. CDR1 and CDR2 (germline): LGHNT, FRNRAP. The V end lost 5 bases, the J end lost 6 bases, and 11 bases lay between the germline ends. The length of the CDR3 is 13 residues. CDR3 nucleotide sequence: TGTGCTAGTGGTACGAGGATTGGCAATGAGCAGTTCTTC. Protein: CASGTRIGNEQFF.

This rearrangement joins TRBV11-2 to TRBJ2-3, with D unresolved. The length of the CDR3 is 16 residues. Germline assignment: CDR1 SGHAT and CDR2 FQNNGV. Trimming shortened V by 0 bases and J by 5 bases, and 15 bases separated the two germline ends. CDR3 bases: TGTGCCAGCAGCTTAGATCACCCTACCAATGGAGATACGCAGTATTTT. Its protein is CASSLDHPTNGDTQYF.

This clonotype was found a few times. This chain links TRBV7-2 with TRBJ2-3, with 10 positions matching TRBD2. Germline trimming cut 6 bases from V and 5 bases from J; bases unmatched to any gene: 11. Per germline, CDR1 SGHTA and CDR2 FQGNSA. The CDR3 totals 16 residues. CDR3 protein: CASRRPAGGREDTQYF. CDR3 coding DNA: TGTGCCAGCAGAAGACCAGCGGGGGGGCGTGAAGATACGCAGTATTTT.

In its sample, this clonotype was seen many times. The V and J genes are TRBV10-3 and TRBJ1-4; D may be TRBD1 (6 bases). Trimming took off 6 bases at V and 5 bases at J, with 19 bases between the two ends. CDR1 is ENHRY and CDR2 is SYGVKD in the germline V gene. The CDR3 is 16 amino acids. The CDR3 coding sequence is TGTGCCATCAGCCCCGGAGGTACAGGGATAAATGAAAAACTGTTTTTT. Amino acids: CAISPGGTGINEKLFF.

DNA for the CDR3: TGTGCCAGCAGCCCCGGGACAGGGCTCACTGAAGCTTTCTTT. This codes for CASSPGTGLTEAFF. This chain joins TRBV7-9 and TRBJ1-1; TRBD1 matches 9 bases. The V gene's germline CDR1 is SEHNR and CDR2 FQNEAQ (reference sequence). This CDR3 is built from 14 residues. Trimming cost V 5 bases and J 4 bases; bases outside gene matches: 5.

In the case of this clonotype: A much larger clone differs from this one at a single base, so this may be a read error. The chain couples TRBV4-3 to TRBJ1-1; D ambiguous. Germline assignment: CDR1 LGHNA and CDR2 YSLEER. The CDR3 spans 15 residues. CDR3 in amino acids: CASSYQVQKNTEALF. In DNA, the CDR3 is TGCGCCAGCAGCTACCAAGTACAAAAGAACACTGAAGCTCTCTTT.

This clonotype was detected a few times. The chain couples TRBV4-1 to TRBJ2-1, with D uncertain. V lost 3 bases to trimming and J lost 2 bases, with 17 bases between them. The CDR3 extends over 17 amino acids. Germline V gene data show CDR1 as MGHRA and CDR2 as YSYEKL. The CDR3 here is CASSHLHGPNTYNEQFF. The CDR3 DNA sequence: TGCGCCAGCAGCCACCTTCACGGGCCGAACACCTACAATGAGCAGTTCTTC.

This clonotype was seen at least ten times. This chain uses TRBV5-6 with TRBJ1-1; no clear D. This CDR3 has 15 residues. Germline CDR1 is SGHDT and CDR2 is YYEEEE. Trimming shortened V by 4 bases and J by 5 bases, and 18 bases separated the two germline ends. CDR3 sequence (DNA): TGTGCCAGCAGCCGGGGTAAAGCGGAGTTAACTGAAGCTTTCTTT. Residues: CASSRGKAELTEAFF.

This clonotype was picked up a small number of times. V is TRBV5-1 and J is TRBJ2-7, with a weak D call TRBD1 (6 bases). CDR3 size: 13 residues. Trimming shortened V by 5 bases and J by 1 base, and 10 bases separated the two germline ends. Germline CDR1 reads SGHRS; CDR2 reads YFSETQ. The CDR3 spells CASRADSSYEQYF. Written as DNA, the CDR3 is TGCGCCAGCAGGGCGGACAGTTCCTACGAGCAGTACTTC.

This clonotype was observed many times. The chain couples TRBV5-1 to TRBJ2-2; D may be TRBD2 (6 bases). Germline CDR1 and CDR2: SGHRS and YFSETQ. The CDR3 extends over 16 amino acids. V lost 0 bases and J 5 bases, leaving 14 bases between the germline ends. The CDR3 DNA reads TGCGCCAGCAGCTTGGGCCCCGGGACTGCAACCGGGGAGCTGTTTTTT. As protein: CASSLGPGTATGELFF. Full variable domain (missing parts from reference TRBV5-1 and TRBJ2-2): KAGVTQTPRYLIKTRGQQVTLSCSPISGHRSVSWYQQTPGQGLQFLFEYFSETQRNKGNFPGRFSGRQFSNSRSEMNVSTLELGDSALYLCASSLGPGTATGELFFGEGSRLTVL.

This clonotype was counted many times. This chain connects TRBV25-1 to TRBJ2-1; TRBD2 might be the D (5 bases). V was shortened by 6 bases and J by 10 bases, with 7 bases between the two germline ends. The length of the CDR3 is 10 residues. Germline CDR1 and CDR2: MGHDK and SYGVNS. The CDR3 spells CASRGGEQFF. The CDR3 DNA is TGTGCCAGCAGAGGAGGCGAGCAGTTCTTC.

This clonotype was counted between two and nine times. The genes are TRBV6-5 and TRBJ2-6, with 8 bases identical to TRBD1. V shed 0 bases, J shed 0 bases, and the junction held 7 bases outside the gene matches. Per germline, CDR1 MNHEY and CDR2 SVGAGI. CDR3 length: 19 amino acids. In nucleotides, the CDR3 is TGTGCCAGCAGTTACTCGATTGAGGGACAGGACTCTGGGGCCAACGTCCTGACTTTC. This translates into CASSYSIEGQDSGANVLTF.